The T cell receptor beta chain described here comes from a study of OX40 agonist ivuxolimab in advanced cancers. Study outcomes and limitations: Partial responders receiving 0.1-3.0 mg/kg showed among the lowest clonal expansion. Normalized expansion of T-cell clones was also low for some nonresponders.

With 4 bases removed from V and 2 bases from J, the gap between germline ends came to 8 bases. Germline CDR1 reads SQVTM; CDR2 reads ANQGSEA. This CDR3 comprises 12 residues. This clone is labeled medium-sized. What it binds is not known. Sequencing used immunoSEQ multiplex PCR; TCRdb keeps in-frame clones, though not all of them. Of about 24,000 clones detected, about three quarters appear once; the ten largest clones hold roughly 18%. V gene TRBV29-1 combines with J gene TRBJ1-2; D perhaps matches TRBD1 (5 bases). The clonotype originates from an adult with an advanced solid tumor such as melanoma, head and neck, liver or kidney cancer. The source material was CD4+ or CD8+ T cells sorted from blood, sampled in a trial of the OX40 agonist ivuxolimab. The CDR3 loop reads CSVVGGNYGYTF. The CDR3 nucleotides are TGCAGCGTTGTCGGGGGAAACTATGGCTACACCTTC.